This T cell receptor (beta chain) was recovered during a study of response to subunit inactivated influenza vaccine. TCRdb called the RT-PCR reads again in MiXCR, with one record for every CDR3 protein. Here the sample spans about 570,000 distinct CDR3 sequences, roughly 10% being singletons. The CDR3 has 13 residues. V gave up 6 bases and J gave up 5 bases, with 13 bases separating them. Germline V gives CDR1 SNHLY, CDR2 FYNNEI. This sample also appeared in a second study, on T cells expressing NK-cell markers. That source reports: Production of TCR beta cDNA relied on 5'RACE template switching with UMIs.

The receptor was isolated from a man aged 45-65 years who received an inactivated influenza vaccine. The source was PBMCs from blood, collected on the day of vaccination. V and J are TRBV2 and TRBJ2-5; D is unresolved. Here the CDR3 reads CASRNFGKETQYF. The DNA of the CDR3 is TGTGCCAGCAGGAACTTTGGAAAGGAGACCCAGTACTTC. The whole variable domain, remainder taken from reference TRBV2 and TRBJ2-5, is EPEVTQTPSHQVTQMGQEVILRCVPISNHLYFYWYRQILGQKVEFLVSFYNNEISEKSEIFDDQFSVERPDGSNFTLKIRSTKLEDSAMYFCASRNFGKETQYFGPGTRLLVL.